Each of the 4 T cell receptor beta chains below was sequenced from the same sample in a study of blood T cell repertoires in COVID-19. Produced via immunoSEQ multiplex PCR; TCRdb's table is partial and in-frame only. Seen here are around 30,000 clones, 90% observed once, and the top ten hold 7% to 10%. Sequencing used peripheral blood. All receptors derive from a man between 65 and 80 years old with active or convalescent COVID-19.

V gene TRBV19 combines with J gene TRBJ1-5; no clear D gene. This CDR3 has 14 residues. Germline V gene data show CDR1 as LNHDA and CDR2 as SQIVND (reference sequence). Trimming took 1 base from V and 1 from J, leaving 5 bases between them. As DNA, the CDR3 is TGTGCCAGTAGTATAGTCAGGAGCAATCAGCCCCAGCATTTT. Its protein is CASSIVRSNQPQHF.

V and J are TRBV5-6 and TRBJ2-5; 11 bases agree with TRBD2. This CDR3 contains 18 residues. J was trimmed by 1 base and V by 1 base; bases with no gene match: 9. The germline CDR1 and CDR2 sequences are SGHDT and YYEEEE. CDR3 bases: TGTGCCAGCAGCTTGAGGCGGGTAGCGGGGGGGATCCAAGAGACCCAGTACTTC. Translated, it gives CASSLRRVAGGIQETQYF. Combining the CDR3 with reference TRBV5-6 and TRBJ2-5 gives the whole variable domain DAGVTQSPTHLIKTRGQQVTLRCSPKSGHDTVSWYQQALGQGPQFIFQYYEEEERQRGNFPDRFSGHQFPNYSSELNVNALLLGDSALYLCASSLRRVAGGIQETQYFGPGTRLLVL.

The rearrangement links TRBV12-3 or TRBV12-4 to TRBJ1-2; 8 bases line up with TRBD1. There are 13 residues in the CDR3. The V gene end was trimmed by 3 bases and the J gene end by 6 bases; junction bases not matched to a gene: 3. As DNA, the CDR3 is TGTGCCAGCAGTTTCCAGGGGGCGGATGGCTACACCTTC. Protein: CASSFQGADGYTF.

The chain carries TRBV6-2 or TRBV6-3 and TRBJ2-7; possibly TRBD1 for D (5 bases). CDR1 and CDR2 from the germline V gene are MNHEY and SVGEGT. Trimming took off 5 bases at V and 3 bases at J, with 14 bases between the two ends. This CDR3 has 14 residues. The CDR3 nucleotides read TGTGCCAGCAGTCGCCCAGGGAATGACTACGAGCAGTACTTC. Residues: CASSRPGNDYEQYF.